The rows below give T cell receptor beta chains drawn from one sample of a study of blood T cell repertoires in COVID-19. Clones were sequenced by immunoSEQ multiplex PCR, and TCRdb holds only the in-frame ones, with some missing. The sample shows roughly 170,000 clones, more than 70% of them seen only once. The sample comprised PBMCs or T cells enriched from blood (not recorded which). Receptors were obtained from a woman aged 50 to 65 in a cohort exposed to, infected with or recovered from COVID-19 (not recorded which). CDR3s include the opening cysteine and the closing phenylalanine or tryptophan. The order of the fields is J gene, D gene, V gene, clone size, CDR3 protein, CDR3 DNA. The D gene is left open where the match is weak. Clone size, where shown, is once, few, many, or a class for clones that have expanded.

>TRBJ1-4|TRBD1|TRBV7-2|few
CASSFDRGREKLFF
TGTGCCAGCAGCTTCGACAGGGGGCGTGAAAAACTGTTTTTT
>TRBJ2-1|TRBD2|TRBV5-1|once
CASSLTSGRSGQFF
TGCGCCAGCAGCTTGACTAGCGGGAGATCGGGGCAGTTCTTC
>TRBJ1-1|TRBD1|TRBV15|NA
CATSGTGGLEAFF
TGTGCCACCAGCGGGACAGGGGGACTTGAAGCTTTCTTT
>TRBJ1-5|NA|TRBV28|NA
CASRVQNQPQHF
TGTGCCAGCAGAGTCCAGAATCAGCCCCAGCATTTT
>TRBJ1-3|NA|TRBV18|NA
CASSPSGDRGNTIYF
TGTGCCAGCTCCCCCTCGGGGGATCGTGGAAACACCATATATTTT
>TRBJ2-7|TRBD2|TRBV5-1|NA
CASSWNGGSSYEQYF
TGCGCCAGCAGCTGGAATGGCGGGAGCTCCTACGAGCAGTACTTC
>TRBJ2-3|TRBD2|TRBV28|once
CASSRAGSTDTQYF
TGTGCCAGCAGTAGAGCGGGGAGCACAGATACGCAGTATTTT
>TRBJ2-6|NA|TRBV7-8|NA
CATDSHSGANVLTF
TGTGCGACTGACAGCCACTCTGGGGCCAACGTCCTGACTTTC
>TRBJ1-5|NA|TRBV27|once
CASSLKVRGKLGNQPQHF
TGTGCAAGCAGTTTAAAGGTAAGGGGAAAGTTGGGCAATCAGCCCCAGCATTTT
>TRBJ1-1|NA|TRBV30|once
CAWETGYNTEAFF
TGTGCCTGGGAAACAGGATATAACACTGAAGCTTTCTTT
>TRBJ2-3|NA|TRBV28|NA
CASSLFTRNDRTDTQYF
TGTGCCAGCAGTTTATTTACCCGTAACGACAGGACAGATACGCAGTATTTT
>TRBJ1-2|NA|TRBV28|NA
CASSLGRQGYGYTF
TGTGCCAGCAGTTTAGGCCGCCAGGGCTATGGCTACACCTTC
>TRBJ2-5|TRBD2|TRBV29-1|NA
CSELAGHQETQYF
TGCAGCGAACTAGCGGGGCACCAAGAGACCCAGTACTTC
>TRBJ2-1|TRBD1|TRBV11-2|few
CASSPGQVAYNEQFF
TGTGCCAGCAGCCCTGGACAGGTTGCATACAATGAGCAGTTCTTC
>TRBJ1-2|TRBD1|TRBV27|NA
CASSLFGQGAGYTF
TGTGCCAGCAGTTTATTCGGACAGGGGGCAGGCTACACCTTC
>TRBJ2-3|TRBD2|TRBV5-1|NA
CASSSGTSGGAPDTQYF
TGCGCCAGCAGCTCCGGGACTAGCGGGGGGGCCCCAGATACGCAGTATTTT
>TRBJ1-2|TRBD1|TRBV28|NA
CASSPLTGTGSGYTF
TGTGCCAGCAGTCCACTAACCGGGACAGGGTCTGGCTACACCTTC
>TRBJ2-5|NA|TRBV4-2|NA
CASSQGPGETQYF
TGTGCCAGCAGCCAAGGCCCGGGGGAGACCCAGTACTTC
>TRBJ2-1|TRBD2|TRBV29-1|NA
CSVEAVGTSGSSYNEQFF
TGCAGCGTTGAAGCGGTGGGGACTAGCGGGAGTTCCTACAATGAGCAGTTCTTC
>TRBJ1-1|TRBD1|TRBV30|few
CAWSGTGGTEAFF
TGTGCCTGGAGTGGGACAGGGGGCACTGAAGCTTTCTTT
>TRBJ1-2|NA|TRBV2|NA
CASTARLSGYTF
TGTGCCAGCACGGCTAGGCTCAGTGGCTACACCTTC
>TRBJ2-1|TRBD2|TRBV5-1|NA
CASSLSSGGSYNEQFF
TGCGCCAGCAGCTTGTCTAGCGGGGGCTCCTACAATGAGCAGTTCTTC
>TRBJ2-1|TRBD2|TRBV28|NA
CASNTLAGVGDEQFF
TGTGCCAGCAATACACTAGCGGGAGTTGGCGATGAGCAGTTCTTC
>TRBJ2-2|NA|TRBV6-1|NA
CASSEGLRTGELFF
TGTGCCAGCAGTGAAGGACTCAGAACCGGGGAGCTGTTTTTT
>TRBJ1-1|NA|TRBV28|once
CASSLGQVPEAFF
TGTGCCAGCAGTTTAGGCCAAGTCCCTGAAGCTTTCTTT
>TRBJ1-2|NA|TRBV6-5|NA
CASSYSEQGSGGYTF
TGTGCCAGCAGTTACTCGGAACAGGGCTCAGGAGGCTACACCTTC
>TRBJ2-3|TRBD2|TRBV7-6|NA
CASSPSLAGVTDTQYF
TGTGCCAGCAGCCCCTCCCTAGCGGGAGTGACAGATACGCAGTATTTT
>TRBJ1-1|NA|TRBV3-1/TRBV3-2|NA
CASSQGRGVAEAFF
TGTGCCAGCAGCCAAGGTCGGGGAGTCGCTGAAGCTTTCTTT
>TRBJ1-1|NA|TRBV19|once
CASRHPAGPNTEAFF
TGTGCCAGTAGACACCCAGCAGGCCCCAACACTGAAGCTTTCTTT
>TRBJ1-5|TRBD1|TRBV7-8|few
CASSFWTGAGQPQHF
TGTGCCAGCAGCTTTTGGACAGGGGCCGGCCAGCCCCAGCATTTT
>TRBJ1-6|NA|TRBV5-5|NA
CASRFEGNSPLHF
TGTGCCAGCAGATTCGAGGGTAATTCACCCCTCCACTTT
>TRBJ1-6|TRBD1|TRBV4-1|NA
CASSQETGQGFYDSSPLHF
TGCGCCAGCAGCCAAGAAACGGGACAGGGCTTTTATGATTCTTCACCCCTCCACTTT
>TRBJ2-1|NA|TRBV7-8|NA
CASSLEFGSRGEQFF
TGTGCCAGCAGCTTAGAGTTCGGGAGTAGGGGTGAGCAGTTCTTC
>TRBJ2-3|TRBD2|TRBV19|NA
CASRTSGSYTQYF
TGTGCCAGTAGAACTAGCGGGAGTTATACGCAGTATTTT
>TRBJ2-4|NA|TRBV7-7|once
CASSLPESTAKNIQYF
TGTGCTAGCAGCTTACCGGAGAGTACGGCCAAAAACATTCAGTACTTC
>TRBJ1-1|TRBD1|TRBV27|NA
CASSRETGGDTEAFF
TGTGCCAGCAGTAGAGAAACAGGGGGCGACACTGAAGCTTTCTTT
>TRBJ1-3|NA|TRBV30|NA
CAFRISGNTIYF
TGTGCCTTTAGAATCTCTGGAAACACCATATATTTT
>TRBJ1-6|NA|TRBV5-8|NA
CASSLEAANNSPLHF
TGTGCCAGCAGCTTGGAGGCGGCAAATAATTCACCCCTCCACTTT
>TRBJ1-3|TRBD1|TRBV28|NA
CASSLQGVFPGNTIYF
TGTGCCAGCAGTTTGCAGGGGGTTTTTCCCGGAAACACCATATATTTT
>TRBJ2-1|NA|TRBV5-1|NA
CASSLSSGSYNEQFF
TGCGCCAGCAGCTTGAGTAGCGGCTCCTACAATGAGCAGTTCTTC
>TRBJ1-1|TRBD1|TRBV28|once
CASSLDRDTEAFF
TGTGCCAGCAGCCTGGACAGGGACACTGAAGCTTTCTTT
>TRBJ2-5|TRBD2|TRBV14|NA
CASSAGLAETQYF
TGTGCCAGCAGCGCCGGACTAGCGGAGACCCAGTACTTC
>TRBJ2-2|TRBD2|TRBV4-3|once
CASSQVSGGAVGGELFF
TGCGCCAGCAGCCAAGTTAGCGGGGGGGCCGTTGGCGGGGAGCTGTTTTTT
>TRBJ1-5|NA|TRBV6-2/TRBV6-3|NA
CASSPGSSHIGDQPQHF
TGTGCCAGCAGTCCCGGGTCGTCCCATATTGGAGATCAGCCCCAGCATTTT
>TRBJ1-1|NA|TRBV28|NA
CASSLAGRDTEAFF
TGTGCCAGCAGTTTAGCGGGTCGGGACACTGAAGCTTTCTTT
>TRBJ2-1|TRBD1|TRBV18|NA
CASSPPYRGRVPREVNEQFF
TGTGCCAGCTCACCTCCCTACAGGGGGCGCGTTCCACGAGAGGTCAATGAGCAGTTCTTC
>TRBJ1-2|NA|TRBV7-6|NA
CASSLGSTNYGYTF
TGTGCCAGCAGCTTGGGCAGCACTAACTATGGCTACACCTTC
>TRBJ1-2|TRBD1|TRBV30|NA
CAWTRDSNYGYTF
TGTGCCTGGACCCGGGACAGTAACTATGGCTACACCTTC
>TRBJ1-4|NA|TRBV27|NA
CASSPPGKTNEKLFF
TGTGCCAGCAGTCCCCCAGGGAAAACTAATGAAAAACTGTTTTTT
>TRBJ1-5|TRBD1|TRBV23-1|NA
CASSQRQGVNFQPQHF
TGCGCCAGCAGTCAACGACAGGGGGTAAATTTTCAGCCCCAGCATTTT